This TCR beta chain was sequenced for a study of shared clonotypes between healthy human individuals. A word on this clone: Its specificity is unknown.

Into CD45RA+ naive and CD45RA-negative memory subsets, the CD4+ cells were split. Study results and limitations: Naive subsets generally had larger estimated richness than memory subsets.

Clones were sequenced by immunoSEQ multiplex PCR, and TCRdb holds only the in-frame ones, with some missing. The sample yields about 2.4 million clones, 93% seen once. Sequencing was performed on naive CD4+ T cells from PBMCs. Indicated subset: CD45RA+ positively selected. This TCR was sampled from a man aged 18 to 29 in good health. Some clones in this sample may be carry-over from other donors' samples.

The CDR3 coding sequence is TGTGCCAGCTCACCCCAGGGGGGGGACAGGATGTATGGCTACACCTTC. It translates to CASSPQGGDRMYGYTF. This sequence joins TRBV18 and TRBJ1-2; 8 bases map to TRBD1. The CDR3 has 16 residues. After removal of 3 bases from V and 5 bases from J, the junction contained 11 bases not matched to a gene. The germline V gene has CDR1 KGHSH and CDR2 LQKENI.